This T cell receptor beta chain was identified during a study of T cell responses to AZD1222 COVID-19 vaccine. General observations from the study: Along spike, vaccine-associated CD4 TCRs were found throughout, with dominance at 160-218 and 743-854. Nearly half of spike-specific TCRs reportedly go after variant regions that carry no mutations. In a largely white British group with more females than males, clonal diversity was possibly underestimated.

In the case of this clone: Antigen: not known.

The germline V gene has CDR1 MNHEY and CDR2 SMNVEV (reference sequence). This CDR3 has 16 amino acids. V trimming: 3 bases; J trimming: 5 bases; junction bases outside the gene matches: 10. Assay used: immunoSEQ multiplex PCR; TCRdb lists only in-frame clones, some missing. Among approximately 170,000 clones listed, 85% to 90% were seen once. The specimen was peripheral blood, collected on day 0 of AZD1222 vaccination. This sequence was found in an adult in good health. The V and J genes are TRBV27 and TRBJ2-5, with 9 bases fitting TRBD2. CDR3 nucleotides: TGTGCCAGCAGTTTGGGTGCGGGGGGGTATTGGGAGACCCAGTACTTC. Translating gives CASSLGAGGYWETQYF.